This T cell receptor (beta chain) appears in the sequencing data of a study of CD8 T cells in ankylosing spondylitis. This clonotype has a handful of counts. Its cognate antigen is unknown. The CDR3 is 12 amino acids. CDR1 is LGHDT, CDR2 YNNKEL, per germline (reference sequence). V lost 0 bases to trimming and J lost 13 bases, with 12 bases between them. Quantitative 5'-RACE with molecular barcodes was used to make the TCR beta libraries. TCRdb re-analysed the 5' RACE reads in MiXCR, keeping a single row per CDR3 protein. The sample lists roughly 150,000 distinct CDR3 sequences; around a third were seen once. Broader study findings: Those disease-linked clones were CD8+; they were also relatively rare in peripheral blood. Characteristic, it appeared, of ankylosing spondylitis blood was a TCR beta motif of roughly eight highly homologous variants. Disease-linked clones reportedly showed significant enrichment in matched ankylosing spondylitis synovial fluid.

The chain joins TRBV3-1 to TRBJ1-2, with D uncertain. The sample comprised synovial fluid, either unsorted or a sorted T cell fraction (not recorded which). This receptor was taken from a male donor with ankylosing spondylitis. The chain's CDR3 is CASSQDERRITF. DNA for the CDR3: TGTGCCAGCAGCCAAGATGAGCGGCGGATCACCTTC. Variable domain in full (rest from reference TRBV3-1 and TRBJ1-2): DTAVSQTPKYLVTQMGNDKSIKCEQNLGHDTMYWYKQDSKKFLKIMFSYNNKELIINETVPNRFSPKSPDKAHLNLHINSLELGDSAVYFCASSQDERRITFGSGTRLTVV.